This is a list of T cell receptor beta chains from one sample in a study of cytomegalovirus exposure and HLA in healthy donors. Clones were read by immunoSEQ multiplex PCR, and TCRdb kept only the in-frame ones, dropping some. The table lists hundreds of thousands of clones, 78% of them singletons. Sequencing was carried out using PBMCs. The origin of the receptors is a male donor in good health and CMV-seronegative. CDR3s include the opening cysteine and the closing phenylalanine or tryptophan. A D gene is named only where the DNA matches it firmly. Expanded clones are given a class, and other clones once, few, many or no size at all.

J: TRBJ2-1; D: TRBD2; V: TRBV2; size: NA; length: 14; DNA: TGTGCCAGCAGAACTAGCGGGAGGGACAATGAGCAGTTCTTC; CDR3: CASRTSGRDNEQFF
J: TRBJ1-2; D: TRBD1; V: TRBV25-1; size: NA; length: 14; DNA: TGTGCCAGCAGTGATCTTGAGGGGGCGAATGGCTACACCTTC; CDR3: CASSDLEGANGYTF
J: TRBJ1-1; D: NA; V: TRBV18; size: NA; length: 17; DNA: TGTGCCAGCTCACCAAGCGTCCCAGGGCCCCCGAACACTGAAGCTTTCTTT; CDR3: CASSPSVPGPPNTEAFF
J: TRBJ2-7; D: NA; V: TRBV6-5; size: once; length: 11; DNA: TGTGCCAGCAGTAACGACAGAGAGCAGTACTTC; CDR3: CASSNDREQYF
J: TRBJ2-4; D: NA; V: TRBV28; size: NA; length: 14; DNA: TGTGCCAGCAGTCCGGGTTACCCCAAAAACATTCAGTACTTC; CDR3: CASSPGYPKNIQYF
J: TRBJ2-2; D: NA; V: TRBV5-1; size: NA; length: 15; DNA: TGCGCCAGCAGCTTGGCTCTCGGGGACACCGGGGAGCTGTTTTTT; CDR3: CASSLALGDTGELFF
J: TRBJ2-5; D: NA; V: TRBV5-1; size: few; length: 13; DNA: TGCGCCAGCAGCTTGGAAGTGTCACTGCTAAGGTACTTC; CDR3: CASSLEVSLLRYF
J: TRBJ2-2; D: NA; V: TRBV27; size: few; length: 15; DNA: TGTGCCAGCAGTTTATTCGCAGTGAACACCGGGGAGCTGTTTTTT; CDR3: CASSLFAVNTGELFF
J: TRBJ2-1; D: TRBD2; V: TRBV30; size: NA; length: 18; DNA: TGTGCCTGGAGTGCTCGGACGGGGACTAGCGGGAGGGCCAATGAGCAGTTCTTC; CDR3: CAWSARTGTSGRANEQFF
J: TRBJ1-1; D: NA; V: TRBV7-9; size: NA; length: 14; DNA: TGTGCCAGCAGCTCCGCACCGACAGCAAATTCAGCTTTCTTT; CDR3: CASSSAPTANSAFF
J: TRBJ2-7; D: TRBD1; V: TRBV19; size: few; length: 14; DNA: TGTGCCAGAAAAAACAGGGGCGCCTCCTACGAGCAGTACTTC; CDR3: CARKNRGASYEQYF
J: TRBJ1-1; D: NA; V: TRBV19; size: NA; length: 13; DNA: TGTGCCAGTAGTATAGGACAGGTACGTGAAGCTTTCTTT; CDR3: CASSIGQVREAFF
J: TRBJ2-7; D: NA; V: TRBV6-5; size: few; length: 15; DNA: TGTGCCAGCAGCCCCCTCGGAGGGAGTTCCTACGAGCAGTACTTC; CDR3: CASSPLGGSSYEQYF
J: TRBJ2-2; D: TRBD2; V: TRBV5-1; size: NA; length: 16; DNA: TGCGCCAGCAGCGCCGGACTAGCGGGAGACACCGGGGAGCTGTTTTTT; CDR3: CASSAGLAGDTGELFF
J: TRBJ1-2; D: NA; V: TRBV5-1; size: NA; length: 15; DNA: TGCGCCAGCAGCTTGGAGACCAGTGAGAGGTATGGCTACACCTTC; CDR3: CASSLETSERYGYTF
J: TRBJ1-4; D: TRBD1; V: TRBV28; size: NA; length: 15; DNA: TGTGCCAGCAGTTCCACAGGGGTCGATAATGAAAAACTGTTTTTT; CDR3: CASSSTGVDNEKLFF
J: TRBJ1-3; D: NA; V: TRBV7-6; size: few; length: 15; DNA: TGTGCCAGCAGCTTAATGGGGGCGCATGGAAACACCATATATTTT; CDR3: CASSLMGAHGNTIYF
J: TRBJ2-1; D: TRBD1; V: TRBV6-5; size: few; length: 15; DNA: TGTGCCAGCAGGTCGCAGGGGGTTGGCTACAATGAGCAGTTCTTC; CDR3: CASRSQGVGYNEQFF
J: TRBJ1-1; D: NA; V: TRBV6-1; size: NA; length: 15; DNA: TGTGCCAGCCGCAGTGAATGGGGGCCGAACACTGAAGCTTTCTTT; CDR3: CASRSEWGPNTEAFF
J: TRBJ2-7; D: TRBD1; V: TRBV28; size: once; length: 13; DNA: TGTGCCAGTCGTGGGCAGGGGGTCTACGAGCAGTACTTC; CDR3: CASRGQGVYEQYF
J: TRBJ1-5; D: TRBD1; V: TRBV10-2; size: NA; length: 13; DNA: TGCGCCAGCAGCAGGGGGGGCAATCAGCCCCAGCATTTT; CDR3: CASSRGGNQPQHF
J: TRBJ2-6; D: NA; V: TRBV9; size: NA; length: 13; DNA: TGTGCCAGCAGCGCGAACACTAGGAACGTCCTGACTTTC; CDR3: CASSANTRNVLTF
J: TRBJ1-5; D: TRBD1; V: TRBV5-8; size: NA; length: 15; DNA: TGTGCCAGCAGCTTGATACAGGGGGCGACTTCACCCCAGCATTTT; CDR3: CASSLIQGATSPQHF
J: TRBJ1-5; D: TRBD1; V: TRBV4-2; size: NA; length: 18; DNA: TGTGCCAGCAGCCAAGCCACAGGGGGCCCCTCCTTAGGACAGCCCCAGCATTTT; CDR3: CASSQATGGPSLGQPQHF
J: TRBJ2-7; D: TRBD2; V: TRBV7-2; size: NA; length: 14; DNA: TGTGCCAGCAGCGCGACTAGCGGCCCCTACGAGCAGTACTTC; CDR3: CASSATSGPYEQYF
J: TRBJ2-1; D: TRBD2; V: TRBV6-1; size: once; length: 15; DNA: TGTGCCAGCAGTGAACAGAGCGGGAGTCAGTATGAGCAGTTCTTC; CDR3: CASSEQSGSQYEQFF
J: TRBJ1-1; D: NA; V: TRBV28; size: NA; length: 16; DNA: TGTGCCAGCAGTCTCGCGGCGGGGTTAGGGGACACTGAAGCTTTCTTT; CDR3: CASSLAAGLGDTEAFF
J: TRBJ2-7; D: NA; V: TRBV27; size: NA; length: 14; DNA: TGTGCCAGCAGGGTCCGGGAGAGCTCCTACGAGCAGTACTTC; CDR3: CASRVRESSYEQYF
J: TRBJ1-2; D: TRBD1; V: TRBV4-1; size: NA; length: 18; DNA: TGCGCCAGCAGCTACCAAGGAGGACAGGGGTCTTCTCCCTATGGCTACACCTTC; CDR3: CASSYQGGQGSSPYGYTF
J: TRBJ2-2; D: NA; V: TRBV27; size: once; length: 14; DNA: TGTGCCAGCAGGTCCAGCGTTGAGACCGGGGAGCTGTTTTTT; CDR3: CASRSSVETGELFF
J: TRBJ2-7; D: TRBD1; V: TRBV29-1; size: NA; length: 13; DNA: TGCAGCGCCACGACAGGGGTGGCCTACGAGCAGTACTTC; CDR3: CSATTGVAYEQYF
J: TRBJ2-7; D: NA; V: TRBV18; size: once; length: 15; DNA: TGTGCCAGCTCACGGAACCGGGACACCTCCTACGAGCAGTACTTC; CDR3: CASSRNRDTSYEQYF
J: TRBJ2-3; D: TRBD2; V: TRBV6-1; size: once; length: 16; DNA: TGTGCCAGCAGTGAAGAGGGACTAGTGCCCCCTGATACGCAGTATTTT; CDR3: CASSEEGLVPPDTQYF
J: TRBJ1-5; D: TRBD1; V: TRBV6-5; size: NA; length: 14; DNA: TGTGCCAGCAGGGGACAGGGCCGCAATCAGCCCCAGCATTTT; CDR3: CASRGQGRNQPQHF
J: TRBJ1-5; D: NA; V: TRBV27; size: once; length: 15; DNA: TGTGCCAGCAGCCGAGGGTCCCTTGGCAATCAGCCCCAGCATTTT; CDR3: CASSRGSLGNQPQHF
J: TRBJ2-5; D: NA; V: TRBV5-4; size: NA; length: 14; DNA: TGTGCCAGCAGCCCGAGGACAGCTCAAGAGACCCAGTACTTC; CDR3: CASSPRTAQETQYF
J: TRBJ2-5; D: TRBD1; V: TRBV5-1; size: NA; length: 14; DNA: TGCGCCAGCAGCGCAGGGACAGGCCAAGAGACCCAGTACTTC; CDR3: CASSAGTGQETQYF
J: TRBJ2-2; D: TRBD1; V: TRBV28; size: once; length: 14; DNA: TGTGCCAGCAGTTCGTGGACAGGGACCGGGGAGCTGTTTTTT; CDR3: CASSSWTGTGELFF
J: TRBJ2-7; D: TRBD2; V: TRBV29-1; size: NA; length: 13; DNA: TGCAGCGTTGGTGGCGGGAGGGCCAGGGAGCAGTACTTC; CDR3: CSVGGGRAREQYF
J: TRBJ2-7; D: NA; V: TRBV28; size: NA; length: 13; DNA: TGTGCCATTTTGGGACACGGCCTCTACGAGCAGTACTTC; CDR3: CAILGHGLYEQYF
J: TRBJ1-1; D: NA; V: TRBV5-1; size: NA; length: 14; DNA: TGCGCCAGCAGCTTGGGGACCGGGGGAACTGAAGCTTTCTTT; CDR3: CASSLGTGGTEAFF
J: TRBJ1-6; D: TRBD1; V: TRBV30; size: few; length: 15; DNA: TGTGCCTGTAGACAGGGGGCATCCTATAATTCACCCCTCCACTTT; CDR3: CACRQGASYNSPLHF
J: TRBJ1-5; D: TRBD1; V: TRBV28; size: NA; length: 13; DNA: TGTGCCAGTCTGGACAGGCAAGATCAGCCCCAGCATTTT; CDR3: CASLDRQDQPQHF
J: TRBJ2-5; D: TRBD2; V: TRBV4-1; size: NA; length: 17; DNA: TGCGCCAGCAGCCTCAAACCAGCGGGAGGGCCTTCGGAGACCCAGTACTTC; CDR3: CASSLKPAGGPSETQYF